Listed below are T cell receptor beta chains from one sample, sequenced in a study of cytomegalovirus exposure and HLA in healthy donors. The method was immunoSEQ multiplex PCR; TCRdb's version includes in-frame clones alone and lacks a portion of them. The table includes 130,000 or so clones, roughly three quarters detected once. The specimen sequenced was PBMCs. The receptors shown here come from a woman in her sixties in good health and CMV-seronegative. CDR3s include the opening cysteine and the closing phenylalanine or tryptophan. Each record gives: D gene, clone size, J gene, V gene, CDR3 protein, CDR3 DNA. The D gene is left open where the match is weak. The listing skips clone size in some rows; elsewhere it reads once, few, many or a size class.

- | - | TRBJ2-7 | TRBV5-1 | CASTGPDSSYEQYF | TGCGCCAGCACTGGGCCGGACTCGTCCTACGAGCAGTACTTC
- | - | TRBJ2-7 | TRBV9 | CASSVTAAGLGAEQYF | TGTGCCAGCAGCGTGACCGCGGCCGGACTTGGTGCCGAGCAGTACTTC
TRBD1 | - | TRBJ1-1 | TRBV28 | CASSTDEGAGTEAFF | TGTGCCAGCAGCACCGATGAGGGGGCGGGCACTGAAGCTTTCTTT
TRBD1 | few | TRBJ2-2 | TRBV5-1 | CASSRDTGEKLFF | TGCGCCAGCAGCCGGGACACAGGGGAGAAGCTGTTTTTT
- | - | TRBJ2-4 | TRBV18 | CASSRGSAKNIQYF | TGTGCCAGCTCCCGAGGGTCGGCCAAAAACATTCAGTACTTC
TRBD1 | - | TRBJ2-1 | TRBV9 | CASSPRGQGFDEQFF | TGTGCCAGCAGCCCGAGGGGACAGGGCTTCGATGAGCAGTTCTTC
TRBD2 | - | TRBJ2-7 | TRBV27 | CASSLFPGTMSAGSEQYF | TGTGCCAGCAGTTTATTCCCGGGGACTATGTCTGCGGGTTCCGAGCAGTACTTC
TRBD1 | - | TRBJ1-1 | TRBV27 | CASSPRQGATEAFF | TGTGCCAGCAGTCCAAGACAGGGGGCCACTGAAGCTTTCTTT
TRBD1 | - | TRBJ1-1 | TRBV27 | CASAFRDRATEAFF | TGTGCCAGCGCTTTTCGGGACAGGGCCACTGAAGCTTTCTTT
- | - | TRBJ2-4 | TRBV27 | CASRPGEAGKNIQYF | TGTGCCAGCAGACCCGGGGAGGCGGGCAAAAACATTCAGTACTTC
- | - | TRBJ1-6 | TRBV19 | CARVSGRGNSPLHF | TGTGCCAGGGTGTCGGGCCGAGGGAATTCACCCCTCCACTTT
TRBD2 | - | TRBJ2-5 | TRBV7-6 | CATSLGLAGVGETQYF | TGTGCCACCAGCCTCGGACTAGCGGGAGTTGGAGAGACCCAGTACTTC
TRBD1 | - | TRBJ2-2 | TRBV10-3 | CAISGRQGQAGELFF | TGTGCCATCAGTGGCCGACAGGGTCAGGCCGGGGAGCTGTTTTTT
- | - | TRBJ2-1 | TRBV11-2 | CASSLSGTGLHEQFF | TGTGCCAGCAGCTTATCCGGGACTGGCCTCCATGAGCAGTTCTTC
- | - | TRBJ2-1 | TRBV5-1 | CASSFAGSSYNEQFF | TGCGCCAGCAGCTTCGCGGGGAGCTCCTACAATGAGCAGTTCTTC
- | - | TRBJ1-2 | TRBV19 | CASSISANYGYTF | TGTGCCAGTAGTATTTCAGCTAACTATGGCTACACCTTC
- | - | TRBJ1-1 | TRBV28 | CASSLWPAGSTEAFF | TGTGCCAGCAGCCTCTGGCCGGCGGGATCGACTGAAGCTTTCTTT
- | few | TRBJ1-2 | TRBV28 | CASSLPTGSQRGYTF | TGTGCCAGCAGTTTACCCACGGGGTCCCAACGGGGCTACACCTTC
TRBD1 | - | TRBJ1-1 | TRBV28 | CASSSFGRGPGLDTEAFF | TGTGCCAGCAGTTCATTCGGCAGGGGGCCAGGTTTGGACACTGAAGCTTTCTTT
- | - | TRBJ2-1 | TRBV30 | CAWSAGTYNEQFF | TGTGCCTGGAGTGCGGGGACCTACAATGAGCAGTTCTTC
- | - | TRBJ2-5 | TRBV21-1 | CASSKAGLAGEEETQYF | TGTGCCAGCAGCAAAGCGGGTCTAGCGGGAGAGGAAGAGACCCAGTACTTC
- | - | TRBJ2-7 | TRBV25-1 | CASSEMTVPGLFYEQYF | TGTGCCAGCAGTGAAATGACGGTGCCAGGGCTGTTTTACGAGCAGTACTTC
- | - | TRBJ1-5 | TRBV2 | CASRIWAGAGQPQHF | TGTGCCAGCAGAATATGGGCAGGGGCAGGACAGCCCCAGCATTTT
TRBD1 | - | TRBJ1-6 | TRBV30 | CAWSLTGGLANSPLHF | TGTGCCTGGAGTCTCACAGGGGGCCTGGCTAATTCACCCCTCCACTTT
- | - | TRBJ1-5 | TRBV19 | CASSLTGQGQPQHF | TGTGCCAGTAGTCTCACGGGGCAGGGGCAGCCCCAGCATTTT
- | - | TRBJ1-6 | TRBV4-1 | CASSQDPRGTRNSPLHF | TGCGCCAGCAGCCAAGACCCCCGGGGGACGAGGAATTCACCCCTCCACTTT
- | - | TRBJ2-1 | TRBV7-9 | CASSLGGGDYNEQFF | TGTGCCAGCAGCTTAGGGGGGGGCGACTACAATGAGCAGTTCTTC
- | - | TRBJ2-7 | TRBV11-2 | CASSPDRFYEQYF | TGTGCCAGCAGCCCTGACAGATTCTACGAGCAGTACTTC
TRBD1 | - | TRBJ1-1 | TRBV28 | CASNDRGRIEAFF | TGTGCCAGCAACGACAGGGGGCGCATTGAAGCTTTCTTT
- | - | TRBJ1-2 | TRBV11-3 | CASSLFFRLYGYTF | TGTGCCAGCAGCTTGTTTTTCCGGTTATATGGCTACACCTTC